Listed here are 30 T cell receptor beta chains from one sample, sequenced in a study of blood T cell repertoires in COVID-19. Clones were sequenced by immunoSEQ multiplex PCR, and TCRdb holds only the in-frame ones, with some missing. This sample yields a few hundred thousand clones, of which approximately 90% are seen a single time; 0.9% to 1.1% belongs to the top ten. Material: PBMCs or T cells enriched from blood (not recorded which). These TCRs come from a young man who had recovered from COVID-19.

V gene TRBV7-9 combines with J gene TRBJ2-7; possible D gene TRBD2, 5 bases. Germline V gene lookup returns CDR1 SEHNR and CDR2 FQNEAQ (reference sequence). CDR3 length: 13 residues. V was trimmed by 5 bases and J by 2 bases, leaving 10 bases between them. The CDR3 DNA is TGTGCCAGCAGCCGTAGCGTGCCCTACGAGCAGTACTTC. It yields the protein CASSRSVPYEQYF.

The gene calls are TRBV5-5 and TRBJ2-7, with D possibly matching TRBD1 (6 bases). Germline-derived CDR1 and CDR2 are SGHKS and YYEKEE (reference sequence). V was clipped by 3 bases and J by 3 bases, with 16 bases between them. The CDR3 is made up of 15 amino acids. The CDR3 loop is CASSSTGPPLYEQYF. CDR3 DNA sequence: TGTGCCAGCAGCTCGACAGGACCCCCCCTCTACGAGCAGTACTTC.

The V and J genes are TRBV3-1 (or the pseudogene TRBV3-2) and TRBJ1-6, with D possibly TRBD1 on 6 matching bases. The CDR3 sequence is 17 residues long. The ends were cut back, 2 bases at V and 0 bases at J, with 11 bases in the middle. The germline V gene has CDR1 LGHDT and CDR2 YNNKEL (reference sequence). This CDR3 is CASSQPNRASYNSPLHF. CDR3 sequence (DNA): TGTGCCAGCAGCCAACCAAACAGGGCCTCCTATAATTCACCCCTCCACTTT.

J is TRBJ2-1 and V is TRBV7-2; TRBD2 agrees at 7 bases. This CDR3 is built from 14 residues. Germline assignment: CDR1 SGHTA and CDR2 FQGNSA. The ends lost 2 bases at V and 9 bases at J; junction bases unmatched: 7. The CDR3 bases are TGTGCCAGCAGCTTAAAGCGGGATCAGGTTGAGCAGTTCTTC. Translating gives CASSLKRDQVEQFF.

The chain is built from TRBV30 and TRBJ1-4; D is perhaps TRBD1 (6 bases). Germline V gene sequence: CDR1 GTSNPN, CDR2 SVGIG (reference sequence). V was cut by 3 bases and J by 0 bases, with 17 bases left in between. The CDR3 consists of 17 residues. CDR3 protein: CAWSLKQGSATNEKLFF. DNA of the CDR3: TGTGCCTGGAGCCTAAAACAGGGCTCTGCAACTAATGAAAAACTGTTTTTT.

V is TRBV11-2 and J is TRBJ2-5; D is unclear. CDR3 size: 11 residues. V was trimmed by 1 base and J by 9 bases, leaving 6 bases between them. CDR1 and CDR2 (germline): SGHAT, FQNNGV. The CDR3 loop is CASSLAVAQYF. In DNA form, the CDR3 reads TGTGCCAGCAGCTTAGCGGTGGCCCAGTACTTC.

This rearrangement joins TRBV5-4 to TRBJ2-7, with 9 bases identical to TRBD2. CDR3 length: 14 amino acids. V lost 4 bases to trimming and J lost 3 bases; unmatched junction nucleotides: 5. The germline V gene encodes CDR1 SGHNT and CDR2 YYREEE (reference sequence). The DNA for the CDR3 is TGTGCCAGCAGCCCCGGGACTAGCAGCTACGAGCAGTACTTC. It specifies CASSPGTSSYEQYF. Full variable domain (rest looked up from reference TRBV5-4 and TRBJ2-7): ETGVTQSPTHLIKTRGQQVTLRCSSQSGHNTVSWYQQALGQGPQFIFQYYREEENGRGNFPPRFSGLQFPNYSSELNVNALELDDSALYLCASSPGTSSYEQYFGPGTRLTVT.

The chain couples TRBV7-7 to TRBJ2-3, with D perhaps matching TRBD2 (7 bases). CDR3 length equals 16 residues. The germline gives CDR1 SSHAT, CDR2 FNYEAQ (reference sequence). Between the trimmed V and J ends, which lost 1 base and 6 bases, there was a span of 17 bases. The CDR3 sequence is CASSLGGGGARDTQYF. In DNA form, the CDR3 reads TGTGCCAGCAGCTTAGGAGGAGGGGGGGCCAGGGATACGCAGTATTTT.

With regard to this clone: The sample carries other DNA sequences with the same CDR3. V and J are TRBV9 and TRBJ2-2; 7 nucleotides line up with TRBD1. The V segment lost 3 bases and the J segment 2 bases; nucleotides outside the gene matches: 1. The germline CDR1 and CDR2 sequences are SGDLS and YYNGEE. The CDR3 runs to 14 residues. CDR3 coding DNA: TGTGCCAGCAGCGGGACAGGAAACACCGGGGAGCTGTTTTTT. Translation gives CASSGTGNTGELFF.

This rearrangement joins TRBV6-5 to TRBJ1-4; the D gene is possibly TRBD1 (6 bases). Trimming removed 5 bases at V and 9 bases at J, with 13 bases between. Germline CDR1 MNHEY, CDR2 SVGAGI. The CDR3 is made up of 13 amino acids. The CDR3 DNA is TGTGCCAGCAGTCGGGACACTGATAAAAAACTGTTTTTT. This encodes CASSRDTDKKLFF.

The genes are TRBV12-5 and TRBJ2-1; 10 bases agree with TRBD1. The CDR3 length is 18 residues. The ends lost 8 bases at V and 0 bases at J; junction bases unmatched: 13. Germline assignment: CDR1 LGHNT and CDR2 FRNRAP. CDR3 nucleotide sequence: TGTGCTAGTATCCCGGGCCCCGGGACAGGGGTCTCCTACAATGAGCAGTTCTTC. Residues: CASIPGPGTGVSYNEQFF.

This chain connects TRBV9 to TRBJ2-1; TRBD2 matches 11 bases. This CDR3 has 17 amino acids. Germline V gene sequence: CDR1 SGDLS, CDR2 YYNGEE. V shed 4 bases, J shed 5 bases, and the junction held 11 bases outside the gene matches. CDR3 sequence reads: CASSSYPGTSGNNEQFF. In DNA, the CDR3 is TGTGCCAGCAGCTCCTATCCAGGGACTAGCGGCAACAATGAGCAGTTCTTC.

The rearrangement joins TRBV7-8 to TRBJ2-3; D ambiguous. With 4 bases removed from V and 1 base from J, the gap between germline ends came to 12 bases. This CDR3 comprises 15 residues. The germline gives CDR1 SGHVS, CDR2 FQNEAQ. For the CDR3, the DNA is TGTGCCAGCAGCTCGGAGCCGCCGGGCACAGATACGCAGTATTTT. It codes for CASSSEPPGTDTQYF.

V gene TRBV27 combines with J gene TRBJ1-1, with 7 bases fitting TRBD1. Germline lookup yields CDR1 MNHEY and CDR2 SMNVEV (reference sequence). The CDR3 runs 15 residues. V lost 0 bases and J lost 2; bases outside the gene matches: 3. CDR3 nucleotide sequence: TGTGCCAGCAGTTTATCAGGGACAGTAAACACTGAAGCTTTCTTT. This sequence encodes CASSLSGTVNTEAFF.

In this sample, this clone turned up once. The chain employs TRBV25-1 and TRBJ2-1; 8 nucleotides align to TRBD1. Germline CDR1 reads MGHDK; CDR2 reads SYGVNS. Germline trimming cut 7 bases from V and 9 bases from J; bases unmatched to any gene: 11. The CDR3 contains 14 residues. The CDR3 sequence is CASTPDRVTGEQFF. The CDR3 DNA follows: TGTGCCAGCACCCCGGACAGGGTAACGGGTGAGCAGTTCTTC. The full variable domain, rest sourced from reference TRBV25-1 and TRBJ2-1, is EADIYQTPRYLVIGTGKKITLECSQTMGHDKMYWYQQDPGMELHLIHYSYGVNSTEKGDLSSESTVSRIRTEHFPLTLESARPSHTSQYLCASTPDRVTGEQFFGPGTRLTVL.

To note about this clone: One end of the junction does not line up with germline, which may come from a read error. The V gene is TRBV29-1, the J gene TRBJ1-1; weak D call: TRBD1 (6 bases). Germline V CDR1 and CDR2: SQVTM, ANQGSEA. This CDR3 contains 11 residues. The CDR3 loop reads CSVVLDSGWGF. The CDR3 DNA reads as TGCAGCGTTGTACTGGACAGCGGCTGGGGCTTT. Looking up the rest from reference TRBV29-1 and TRBJ1-1 gives the full variable domain: SAVISQKPSRDICQRGTSLTIQCQVDSQVTMMFWYRQQPGQSLTLIATANQGSEATYESGFVIDKFPISRPNLTFSTLTVSNMSPEDSSIYLCSVVLDSGWGFGQGTRLTVV.

V usage is TRBV25-1 and J usage is TRBJ2-1; no definite D call. Germline lookup yields CDR1 MGHDK and CDR2 SYGVNS. Trimming left V 5 bases short and J 2 bases short, with 7 bases between. The CDR3 contains 13 residues. The CDR3 DNA reads as TGTGCCAGCAGTAACCTAGCCTACAATGAGCAGTTCTTC. Protein product: CASSNLAYNEQFF.

The chain uses TRBV5-1 and TRBJ1-4; no firm D call. The V and J ends lost 1 base and 0 bases respectively, with 7 bases between them. Per the germline V gene, CDR1 is SGHRS and CDR2 is YFSETQ. The CDR3 has 15 residues. CDR3 residues: CASSLSGTTNEKLFF. The CDR3 DNA follows: TGCGCCAGCAGCTTGTCGGGAACAACTAATGAAAAACTGTTTTTT.

In its sample, this clone was seen once. The gene calls are TRBV7-2 and TRBJ1-3; tentatively, D is TRBD1 (6 bases). Germline CDR1 reads SGHTA; CDR2 reads FQGNSA. The CDR3 loop spans 15 amino acids. V lost 0 bases and J lost 2, with 8 bases in between. CDR3 residues: CASSLAQGPGNTIYF. The CDR3 nucleotides are TGTGCCAGCAGCTTAGCACAGGGCCCTGGAAACACCATATATTTT.

The chain joins TRBV29-1 to TRBJ1-1, with a possible D match to TRBD1 (5 bases). Trimming pared 3 bases from V and 4 bases from J, leaving 9 bases between. The CDR3 is 12 residues long. The germline CDR1 and CDR2 sequences are SQVTM and ANQGSEA. In nucleotides, the CDR3 is TGCAGCGTTGATATGGGGGGCACTGAAGCTTTCTTT. The encoded protein is CSVDMGGTEAFF.

The chain employs TRBV5-1 and TRBJ2-1, with 11 nucleotides matching TRBD2. Germline V gene sequence: CDR1 SGHRS, CDR2 YFSETQ. The CDR3 covers 15 residues. Unmatched junction bases numbered 8, after V lost 4 bases and J lost 8 bases. DNA for the CDR3: TGCGCCAGCAGCACCACTAGCGGGAGCGCCCATGAGCAGTTCTTC. Translating it yields CASSTTSGSAHEQFF.

This clone occurred once. The V and J genes are TRBV5-8 and TRBJ1-3; no definite D call. The CDR3 totals 12 residues. V lost 0 bases and J lost 7, with 5 bases in between. CDR1 and CDR2 from the germline V gene are SGHTS and YDEGEE. CDR3 in amino acids: CASSLARNTIYF. In DNA form, the CDR3 reads TGTGCCAGCAGCTTGGCCAGGAACACCATATATTTT.

The chain recombines TRBV12-3 or TRBV12-4 with TRBJ1-4; 7 nucleotides agree with TRBD1. This CDR3 has 13 residues. The V gene end was trimmed by 5 bases and the J gene end by 7 bases; junction bases not matched to a gene: 4. The DNA for the CDR3 is TGTGCCAGCAGTCAGGGGGTGGGTGAAAAACTGTTTTTT. Amino acid sequence: CASSQGVGEKLFF.

This sequence joins TRBV3-1 (or the pseudogene TRBV3-2) and TRBJ1-2, with D possibly TRBD1 on 5 matching bases. V lost 4 bases and J lost 0, with 12 bases in between. Looked up from germline, CDR1 is LGHDT and CDR2 is YNNKEL (reference sequence). The CDR3 runs 15 residues. CDR3 nucleotide sequence: TGTGCCAGCAGCCCCCGCGGGGGAGCTAACTATGGCTACACCTTC. As protein: CASSPRGGANYGYTF.

J is TRBJ2-5 and V is TRBV29-1; TRBD1 is a possible D gene (5 bases). V lost 1 base, J lost 3 bases, and 18 bases lay in between. The CDR3 totals 16 residues. The germline CDR1 and CDR2 sequences are SQVTM and ANQGSEA. The CDR3 reads CSVEGGLGLDKETQYF. The DNA for the CDR3 is TGCAGCGTTGAAGGGGGTTTGGGGCTGGACAAAGAGACCCAGTACTTC.

V usage is TRBV5-6 and J usage is TRBJ2-1, with TRBD2 identical over 9 bases. The junction had 7 bases not matched to a gene; V was cut back by 0 bases and J by 0 bases. The CDR3 loop spans 18 amino acids. Germline V gene data show CDR1 as SGHDT and CDR2 as YYEEEE. CDR3 amino acids: CASSLAGPSGVSYNEQFF. CDR3 bases: TGTGCCAGCAGCTTGGCCGGGCCTAGCGGGGTCTCCTACAATGAGCAGTTCTTC.

In DNA form, the CDR3 reads TGTGCCAGCAGCCAAGAGAGGTTGGTTACGCAGTATTTT. It codes for CASSQERLVTQYF. The chain carries TRBV3-1 (or the pseudogene TRBV3-2) and TRBJ2-3, with no clear D. This CDR3 region has 13 residues. Trimming pared 0 bases from V and 8 bases from J, leaving 9 bases between. Germline V gene data show CDR1 as LGHDT and CDR2 as YNNKEL (reference sequence).

This clone was counted between two and nine times. The chain links TRBV10-2 to TRBJ2-1; the match to TRBD2 covers 11 bases. Germline lookup yields CDR1 WSHSY and CDR2 SAAADI. V dropped 3 bases and J dropped 4; count of bases not matched to a gene: 2. This CDR3 spans 15 amino acids. The CDR3 DNA sequence: TGCGCCAGCAGTGATAGCGGGAGGGCGTACAATGAGCAGTTCTTC. Translating gives CASSDSGRAYNEQFF.

The rearrangement links TRBV24-1 to TRBJ2-7; weak D call: TRBD2 (5 bases). The CDR3 totals 13 residues. Germline V CDR1 and CDR2: KGHDR, SFDVKD. V was clipped by 1 base and J by 7 bases, with 10 bases between them. The DNA for the CDR3 is TGTGCCACCAGTGATTTAAGTACGGGGGAGCAGTACTTC. This codes for CATSDLSTGEQYF.

This clone was picked up a small number of times. This chain links TRBV7-9 with TRBJ1-2; D remains ambiguous. The CDR3 is 13 amino acids. The germline V and J ends were trimmed by 3 bases and 0 bases, with 5 bases remaining between them. Germline CDR1 SEHNR, CDR2 FQNEAQ (reference sequence). The CDR3 loop is CASSFQANYGYTF. In DNA form, the CDR3 reads TGTGCCAGCAGCTTCCAGGCTAACTATGGCTACACCTTC.